The T cell receptor beta chain under discussion was sequenced for a study of T cell responses to AZD1222 COVID-19 vaccine. Sequenced by immunoSEQ multiplex PCR; TCRdb stores in-frame clones only, minus some. The sample yields 150,000 or so clones, around 93% seen once. This clone was seen only a few times. Within the sample, other DNA sequences also encode this same CDR3. CDR3 length: 13 amino acids. V was clipped by 3 bases and J by 1 base, with 6 bases between them. Sequencing was performed on peripheral blood, taken 28 days after the second AZD1222 dose. The V call is TRBV12-3 or TRBV12-4, the J call TRBJ1-1, with no clear D. The receptor was derived from an adult who received the AZD1222 COVID-19 vaccine. CDR3 residues: CASSLGGNTEAFF. CDR3 DNA: TGTGCCAGCAGTTTGGGCGGGAACACTGAAGCTTTCTTT.